This is a list of T cell receptor beta chains from one sample in a study of response to subunit inactivated influenza vaccine. MiXCR, run by TCRdb on the RT-PCR reads, gives a single entry per CDR3 protein. The sample has about 700,000 distinct CDR3 sequences; roughly 15% are singletons. The sample here was PBMCs from blood, taken around 15 days before vaccination. These receptors all stem from a man aged 50-60 years who received an inactivated influenza vaccine. The CDR3 runs from the conserved cysteine through the conserved F or W. D genes are given only for firm matches. Size is omitted from some rows. Given values are once, few, many or a class for expanded clones.

size	V	D	J	DNA	CDR3
NA	TRBV12-3/TRBV12-4	NA	TRBJ1-1	TGTGCCAGCAGTTCTGGTCTCCGCGTTGAGAACACTGAAGCTTTCTTT	CASSSGLRVENTEAFF
few	TRBV4-3	NA	TRBJ2-7	TGCGCCAGCAGCGAAACACGGAACCCTTTTTACGAGCAGTACTTC	CASSETRNPFYEQYF
NA	TRBV20-1	NA	TRBJ2-7	TGCAGTGCTCTTAATTCGGGGGCGGGAGCCTACGAGCAGTACTTC	CSALNSGAGAYEQYF
NA	TRBV7-2	NA	TRBJ2-5	TGTGCCAGCAGCTTACTGGGTTTTGGGGGAGAGACCCAGTACTTC	CASSLLGFGGETQYF
few	TRBV7-2	TRBD2	TRBJ2-5	TGTGCCAGCAGCTTTTTAGCGGGAACGGAGACCCAGTACTTC	CASSFLAGTETQYF
NA	TRBV5-1	NA	TRBJ2-1	TGCGCCAGCAGCGTTGGGGGGCAGGCCAATGAGCAGTTCTTC	CASSVGGQANEQFF
few	TRBV6-5	TRBD2	TRBJ2-4	TGTGCCAGCAGTTACTCGTTTAGCGGGGGAGCCAAAAACATTCAGTACTTC	CASSYSFSGGAKNIQYF
NA	TRBV5-1	TRBD2	TRBJ2-7	TGCGCCAGCAGCCGGGACTACAACTACGAGCAGTACTTC	CASSRDYNYEQYF
NA	TRBV6-1	NA	TRBJ1-5	TGTGCCAGCAGTGGTGAACAAAATCAGCCCCAGCATTTT	CASSGEQNQPQHF
NA	TRBV6-1	TRBD1	TRBJ2-6	TGTGCCAGCAGTCGCTGGACAGGGAAGAGCTCTGGGGCCAACGTCCTGACTTTC	CASSRWTGKSSGANVLTF
NA	TRBV6-1	TRBD2	TRBJ2-2	TGTGCCAGCAAGGCGGGACTAGACACCGGGGAGCTGTTTTTT	CASKAGLDTGELFF
few	TRBV20-1	NA	TRBJ1-2	TGCAGTGCGGGGCGGGAGACGTCGGGTCGGGGCTACACCTTC	CSAGRETSGRGYTF
NA	TRBV25-1	NA	TRBJ2-7	TGTGCCAGCAGTGCGTCCTCCCGGACAGAAAGCTCCTACGAGCAGTACTTC	CASSASSRTESSYEQYF
NA	TRBV20-1	NA	TRBJ2-7	TGCAGTGCTAGAGATTTGGAGAGCTCCTACGAGCAGTACTTC	CSARDLESSYEQYF
NA	TRBV6-5	NA	TRBJ2-3	TGTGGCAGCAGTTCAGGGCCAGATACGCAGTATTTT	CGSSSGPDTQYF
NA	TRBV14	NA	TRBJ1-1	TGTGCCAGCAGCCAAGATTTAAGGGGGGCCTCCCACACTGAAGCTTTCTTT	CASSQDLRGASHTEAFF
many	TRBV28	TRBD2	TRBJ2-1	TGTGCCAGCAGTCGAGCTAGCGGGGGCTCCTACAATGAGCAGTTCTTC	CASSRASGGSYNEQFF
NA	TRBV6-1	TRBD1	TRBJ2-7	TGTGCCAGCAGTCAGGGACAGCTTACCACCTACGAGCAGTACTTC	CASSQGQLTTYEQYF
NA	TRBV13	NA	TRBJ2-1	TGTGCCAGCAGCGCCCGGGACCAACGCAATGAGCAGTTCTTC	CASSARDQRNEQFF
few	TRBV12-3/TRBV12-4	NA	TRBJ2-1	TGTGCCAGCAGTTCCGCGGGGTTCGGCAATGAGCAGTTCTTC	CASSSAGFGNEQFF
few	TRBV19	NA	TRBJ2-7	TGTGCCACTTCAAGTCGGGGCGCGGGCTACGAGCAGTACTTC	CATSSRGAGYEQYF
once	TRBV12-3/TRBV12-4	NA	TRBJ2-7	TGTGCCAGCAGTTTCTACCCGCGGGACGGGGAGCAGTACTTC	CASSFYPRDGEQYF
many	TRBV7-2	NA	TRBJ2-3	TGTGCCAGCAGCCCCCGTAGGAAAAACACAGATACGCAGTATTTT	CASSPRRKNTDTQYF
NA	TRBV28	TRBD1	TRBJ1-5	TGTGCCAGTCAGACAGGGCCCAATCAGCCCCAGCATTTT	CASQTGPNQPQHF
few	TRBV20-1	NA	TRBJ2-2	TGCAGTGCTAGTCGGGCGGACACCGGGGAGCTGTTTTTT	CSASRADTGELFF
few	TRBV7-7	NA	TRBJ2-1	TGTGCTAGCAGCTTAGATCGGGGGGCCATACAGTTCTTC	CASSLDRGAIQFF
few	TRBV28	TRBD1	TRBJ2-3	TGTGCCAGCAGTGAGTACAGGGGGATCGGCACAGATACGCAGTATTTT	CASSEYRGIGTDTQYF
NA	TRBV4-2	NA	TRBJ2-7	TGTGCCAGCAGCCAAGATAGTAGTGTCGGGGGCTACGAGCAGTACTTC	CASSQDSSVGGYEQYF
NA	TRBV6-2/TRBV6-3	TRBD2	TRBJ2-3	TGTGCCAGCAGACCAAGGCGGACTAGCGGGGGGATCACTAGCACAGATACGCAGTATTTT	CASRPRRTSGGITSTDTQYF
few	TRBV29-1	TRBD1	TRBJ2-7	TGCAGCGGCGGCCTGACAGGGTACGAGCAGTACTTC	CSGGLTGYEQYF
few	TRBV28	TRBD1	TRBJ1-6	TGTGCCAGCAGTTTACGCGGGCACAGGGGGGATTCACCCCTCCACTTT	CASSLRGHRGDSPLHF
many	TRBV7-8	NA	TRBJ2-7	TGTGCCAGCAGCCCGGAACGGTTCTACGAGCAGTACTTC	CASSPERFYEQYF
NA	TRBV20-1	TRBD1	TRBJ2-7	TGCAGTGCTAGCGGGCAGGGGGCGTACGAGCAGTACTTC	CSASGQGAYEQYF
few	TRBV7-2	TRBD1	TRBJ2-7	TGTGCCAGCTCCGGGGACAGATTTTACGAGCAGTACTTC	CASSGDRFYEQYF
many	TRBV10-3	NA	TRBJ2-2	TGTGCCATCAGTGTACTACAGGGCTCGAACACCGGGGAGCTGTTTTTT	CAISVLQGSNTGELFF
NA	TRBV7-2	TRBD1	TRBJ2-7	TGTGCCAGCAGCTTAGGTATCGGGACAGCTCCTTTTGGCGAGCAGTACTTC	CASSLGIGTAPFGEQYF
few	TRBV7-2	TRBD2	TRBJ2-7	TGTGCCAGCAGCTCCCCCCGGACTAGCGGGAGCTACGAGCAGTACTTC	CASSSPRTSGSYEQYF
NA	TRBV6-5	NA	TRBJ2-1	TGTGCCAGCAGTTACAGGTCCGGTGAGCAGTTCTTC	CASSYRSGEQFF
many	TRBV5-1	NA	TRBJ2-7	TGCGCCAGCACCTTATCTCAGGGCGTACACGAGCAGTACTTC	CASTLSQGVHEQYF
few	TRBV14	NA	TRBJ2-3	TGTGCCAGCAGCCAAGATCACGGACTTAGCACAGATACGCAGTATTTT	CASSQDHGLSTDTQYF
many	TRBV7-9	NA	TRBJ1-5	TGTGCCAGCAGCTTAGCGCAACAGAATCAGCCCCAGCATTTT	CASSLAQQNQPQHF
NA	TRBV5-1	TRBD2	TRBJ2-3	TGCGCCAGCAGCGCCGGACTAGTTCCCACAGATACGCAGTATTTT	CASSAGLVPTDTQYF
NA	TRBV5-1	TRBD2	TRBJ2-3	TGCGCCAGCAGCTTTGAACGGGAGGCGGGTACGCAGTATTTT	CASSFEREAGTQYF
few	TRBV6-2/TRBV6-3	NA	TRBJ2-1	TGTGCCAGCAGTTGGGGACGTAATGAGCAGTTCTTC	CASSWGRNEQFF
many	TRBV6-1	NA	TRBJ1-2	TGTGCCAGCAGCCTAACCCTCACGGGAGCAGATGGCTACACCTTC	CASSLTLTGADGYTF
few	TRBV20-1	TRBD1	TRBJ1-4	TGCAGTGCCGCCCCGGGGACAGGGAGCAAAAAACTGTTTTTT	CSAAPGTGSKKLFF
few	TRBV10-3	NA	TRBJ2-4	TGTGCCATCAGCACAGGAGGGTCCAAAAACATTCAGTACTTC	CAISTGGSKNIQYF
few	TRBV7-9	NA	TRBJ1-6	TGTGCCAGCAGCTTAGGGTTGAGGGAGAAATCACCCCTCCACTTT	CASSLGLREKSPLHF